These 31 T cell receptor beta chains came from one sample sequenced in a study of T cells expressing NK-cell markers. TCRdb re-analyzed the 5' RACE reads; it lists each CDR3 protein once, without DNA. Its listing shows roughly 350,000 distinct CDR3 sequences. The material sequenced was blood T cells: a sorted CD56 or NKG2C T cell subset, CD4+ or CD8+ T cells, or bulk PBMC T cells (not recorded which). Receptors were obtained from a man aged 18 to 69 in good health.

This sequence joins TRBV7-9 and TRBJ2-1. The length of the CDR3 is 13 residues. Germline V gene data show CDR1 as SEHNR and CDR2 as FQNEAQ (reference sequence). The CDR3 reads CASSFGLRGEQFF.

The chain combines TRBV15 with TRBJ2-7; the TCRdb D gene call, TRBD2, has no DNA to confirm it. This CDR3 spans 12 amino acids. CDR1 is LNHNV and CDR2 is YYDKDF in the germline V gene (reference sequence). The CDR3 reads CATSYGGFEQYF.

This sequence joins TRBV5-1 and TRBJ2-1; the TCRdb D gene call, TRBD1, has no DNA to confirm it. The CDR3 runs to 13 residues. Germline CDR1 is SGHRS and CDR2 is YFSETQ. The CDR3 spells CASADRGYNEQFF.

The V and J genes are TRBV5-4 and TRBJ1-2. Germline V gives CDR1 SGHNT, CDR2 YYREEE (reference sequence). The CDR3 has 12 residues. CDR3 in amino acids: CASSLERFGYTF.

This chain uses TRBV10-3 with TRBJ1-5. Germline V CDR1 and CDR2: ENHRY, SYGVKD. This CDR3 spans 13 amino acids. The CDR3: CATKGQHNQPQHF.

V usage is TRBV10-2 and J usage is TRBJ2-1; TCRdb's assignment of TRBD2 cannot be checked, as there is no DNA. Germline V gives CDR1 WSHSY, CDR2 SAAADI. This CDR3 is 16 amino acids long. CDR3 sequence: CASDAQGPSSYNEQFF.

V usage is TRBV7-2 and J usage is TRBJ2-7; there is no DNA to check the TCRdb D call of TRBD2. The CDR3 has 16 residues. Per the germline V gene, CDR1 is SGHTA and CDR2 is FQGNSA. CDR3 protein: CASSFTTGTSGYEQYF.

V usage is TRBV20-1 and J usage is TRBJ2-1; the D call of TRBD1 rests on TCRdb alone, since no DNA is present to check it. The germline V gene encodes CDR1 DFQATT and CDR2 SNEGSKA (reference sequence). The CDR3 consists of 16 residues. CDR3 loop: CSARVRAGAAYNEQFF.

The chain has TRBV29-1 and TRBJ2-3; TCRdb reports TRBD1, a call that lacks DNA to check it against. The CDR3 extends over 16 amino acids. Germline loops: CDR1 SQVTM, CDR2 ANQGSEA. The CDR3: CSVGGPQGGPVDTQYF.

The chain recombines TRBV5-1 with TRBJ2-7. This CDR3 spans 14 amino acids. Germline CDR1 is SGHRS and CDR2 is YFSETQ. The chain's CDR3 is CASSSGQMNHEQYF. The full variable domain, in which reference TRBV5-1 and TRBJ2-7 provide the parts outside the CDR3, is KAGVTQTPRYLIKTRGQQVTLSCSPISGHRSVSWYQQTPGQGLQFLFEYFSETQRNKGNFPGRFSGRQFSNSRSEMNVSTLELGDSALYLCASSSGQMNHEQYFGPGTRLTVT.

Here the CDR3 reads CASSLGTGIYGYTF. The chain recombines TRBV5-5 with TRBJ1-2; TCRdb designates TRBD1, a call that cannot be tested without DNA. The CDR3 totals 14 residues. CDR1 SGHKS and CDR2 YYEKEE come from the germline V gene (reference sequence).

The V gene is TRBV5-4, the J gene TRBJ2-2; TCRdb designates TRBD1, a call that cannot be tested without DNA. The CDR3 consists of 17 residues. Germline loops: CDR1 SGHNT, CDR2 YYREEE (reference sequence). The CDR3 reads CASSFGVTGVATGELFF.

The CDR3: CASRGAPGSDSNQPQHF. This rearrangement joins TRBV28 to TRBJ1-5; TCRdb's assignment of TRBD1 cannot be checked, as there is no DNA. There are 17 residues in the CDR3. Germline CDR1 MDHEN, CDR2 SYDVKM. Full variable domain (rest looked up from reference TRBV28 and TRBJ1-5): DVKVTQSSRYLVKRTGEKVFLECVQDMDHENMFWYRQDPGLGLRLIYFSYDVKMKEKGDIPEGYSVSREKKERFSLILESASTNQTSMYLCASRGAPGSDSNQPQHFGDGTRLSIL.

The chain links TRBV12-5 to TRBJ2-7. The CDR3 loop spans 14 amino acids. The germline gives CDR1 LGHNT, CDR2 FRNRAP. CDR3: CASGLDFASYEQYF.

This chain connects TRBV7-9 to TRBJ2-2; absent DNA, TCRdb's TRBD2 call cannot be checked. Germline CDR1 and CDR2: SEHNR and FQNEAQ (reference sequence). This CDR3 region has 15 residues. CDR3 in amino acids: CASSPTSVGTGELFF.

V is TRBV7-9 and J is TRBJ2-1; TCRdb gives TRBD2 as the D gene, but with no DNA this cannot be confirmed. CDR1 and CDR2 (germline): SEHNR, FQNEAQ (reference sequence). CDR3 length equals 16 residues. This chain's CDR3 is CASSRVRGRLVDEQFF.

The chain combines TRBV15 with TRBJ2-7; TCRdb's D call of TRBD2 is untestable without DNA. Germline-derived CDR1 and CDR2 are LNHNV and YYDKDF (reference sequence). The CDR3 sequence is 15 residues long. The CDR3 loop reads CATSTGTSGTYEQYF.

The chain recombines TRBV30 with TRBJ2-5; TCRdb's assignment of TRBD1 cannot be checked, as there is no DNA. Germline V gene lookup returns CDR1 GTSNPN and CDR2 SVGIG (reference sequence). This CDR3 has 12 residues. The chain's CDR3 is CAWGGTWETQYF.

The CDR3 loop reads CSAQLPRTGQDYGYTF. The rearrangement uses TRBV20-1 and TRBJ1-2; TCRdb selects TRBD1, and the lack of DNA leaves this call unchecked. The germline gives CDR1 DFQATT, CDR2 SNEGSKA (reference sequence). The CDR3 spans 16 residues.

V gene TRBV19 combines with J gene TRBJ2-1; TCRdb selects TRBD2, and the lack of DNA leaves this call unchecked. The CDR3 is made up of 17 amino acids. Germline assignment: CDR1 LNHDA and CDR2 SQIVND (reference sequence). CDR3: CASSIGTSGGQYNEQFF.

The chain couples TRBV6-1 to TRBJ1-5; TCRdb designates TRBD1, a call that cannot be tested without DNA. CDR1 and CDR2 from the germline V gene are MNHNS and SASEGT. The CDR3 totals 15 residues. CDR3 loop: CASKIGQGSNQPQHF.

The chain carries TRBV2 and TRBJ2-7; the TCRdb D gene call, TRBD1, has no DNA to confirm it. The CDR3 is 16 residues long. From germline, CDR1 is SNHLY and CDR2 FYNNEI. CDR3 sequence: CASRTVGQGYSYEQYF.

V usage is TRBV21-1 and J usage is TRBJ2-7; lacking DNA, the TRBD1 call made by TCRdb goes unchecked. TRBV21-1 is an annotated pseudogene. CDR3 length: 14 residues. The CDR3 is CASSKPGNPYEQYF.

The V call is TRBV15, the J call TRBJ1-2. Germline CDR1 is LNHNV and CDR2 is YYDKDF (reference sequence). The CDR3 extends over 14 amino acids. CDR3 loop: CATSRGGVSKGYTF.

The CDR3: CASSFKGSGANVLTF. The chain links TRBV5-6 to TRBJ2-6. CDR3 length: 15 residues. Germline V gene sequence: CDR1 SGHDT, CDR2 YYEEEE. The variable domain in full, with the rest retrieved from reference TRBV5-6 and TRBJ2-6, is DAGVTQSPTHLIKTRGQQVTLRCSPKSGHDTVSWYQQALGQGPQFIFQYYEEEERQRGNFPDRFSGHQFPNYSSELNVNALLLGDSALYLCASSFKGSGANVLTFGAGSRLTVL.

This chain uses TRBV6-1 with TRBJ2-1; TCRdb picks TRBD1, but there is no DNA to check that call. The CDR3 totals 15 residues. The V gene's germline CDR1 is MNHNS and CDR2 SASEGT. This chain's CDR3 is CASTRGKGGSDEQFF.

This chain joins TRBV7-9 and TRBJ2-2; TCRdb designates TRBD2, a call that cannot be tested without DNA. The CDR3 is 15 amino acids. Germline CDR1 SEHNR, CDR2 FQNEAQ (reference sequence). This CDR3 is CASSPTSFWTGELFF.

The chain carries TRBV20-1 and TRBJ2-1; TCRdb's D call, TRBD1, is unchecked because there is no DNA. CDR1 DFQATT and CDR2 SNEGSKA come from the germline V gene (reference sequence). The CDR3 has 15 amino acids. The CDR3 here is CSARKAVGAYNEQFF.

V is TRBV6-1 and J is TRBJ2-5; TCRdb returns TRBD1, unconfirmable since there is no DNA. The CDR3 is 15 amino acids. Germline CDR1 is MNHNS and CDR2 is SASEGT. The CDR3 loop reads CASSASGGMQETQYF.

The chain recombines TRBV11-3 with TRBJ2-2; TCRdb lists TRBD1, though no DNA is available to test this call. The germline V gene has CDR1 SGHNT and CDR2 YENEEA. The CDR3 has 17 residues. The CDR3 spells CASSLEGGTPGTGELFF.

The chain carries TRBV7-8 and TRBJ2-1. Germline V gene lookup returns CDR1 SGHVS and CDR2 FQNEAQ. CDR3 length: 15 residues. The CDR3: CASSSAGGPYNEQFF. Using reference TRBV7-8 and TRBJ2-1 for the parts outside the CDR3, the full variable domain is GAGVSQSPRYKVAKRGQDVALRCDPISGHVSLFWYQQALGQGPEFLTYFQNEAQLDKSGLPSDRFFAERPEGSVSTLKIQRTQQEDSAVYLCASSSAGGPYNEQFFGPGTRLTVL.